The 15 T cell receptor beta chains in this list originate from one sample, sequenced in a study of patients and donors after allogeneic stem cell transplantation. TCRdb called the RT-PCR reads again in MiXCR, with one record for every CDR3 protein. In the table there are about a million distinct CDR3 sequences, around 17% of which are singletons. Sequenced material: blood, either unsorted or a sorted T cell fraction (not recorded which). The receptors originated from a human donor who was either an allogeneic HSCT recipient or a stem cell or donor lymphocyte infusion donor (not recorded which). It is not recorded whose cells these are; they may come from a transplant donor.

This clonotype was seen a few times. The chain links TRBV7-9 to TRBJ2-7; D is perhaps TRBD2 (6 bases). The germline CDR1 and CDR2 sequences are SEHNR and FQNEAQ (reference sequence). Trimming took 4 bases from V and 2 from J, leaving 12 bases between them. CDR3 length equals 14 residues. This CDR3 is CASSSLTSTYEQYF. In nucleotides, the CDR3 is TGTGCCAGCAGCTCTTTGACTAGTACCTACGAGCAGTACTTC.

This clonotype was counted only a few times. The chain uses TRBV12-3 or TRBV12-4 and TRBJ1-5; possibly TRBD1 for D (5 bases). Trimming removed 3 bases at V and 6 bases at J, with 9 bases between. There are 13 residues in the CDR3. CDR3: CASSFQGGQPQHF. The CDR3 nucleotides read TGTGCCAGCAGTTTTCAGGGAGGTCAGCCCCAGCATTTT.

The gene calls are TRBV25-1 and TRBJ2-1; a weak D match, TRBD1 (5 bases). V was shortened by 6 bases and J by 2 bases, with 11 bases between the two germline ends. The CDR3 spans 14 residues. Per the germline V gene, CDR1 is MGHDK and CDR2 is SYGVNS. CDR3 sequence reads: CASSHRNTYNEQFF. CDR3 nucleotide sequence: TGTGCCAGCAGCCACAGGAATACCTACAATGAGCAGTTCTTC.

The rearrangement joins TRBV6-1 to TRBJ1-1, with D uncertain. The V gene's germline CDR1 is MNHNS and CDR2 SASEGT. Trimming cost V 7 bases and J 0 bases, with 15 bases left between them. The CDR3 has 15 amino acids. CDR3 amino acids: CASISTGGMNTEAFF. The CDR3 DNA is TGTGCCAGCATCTCCACTGGTGGAATGAACACTGAAGCTTTCTTT.

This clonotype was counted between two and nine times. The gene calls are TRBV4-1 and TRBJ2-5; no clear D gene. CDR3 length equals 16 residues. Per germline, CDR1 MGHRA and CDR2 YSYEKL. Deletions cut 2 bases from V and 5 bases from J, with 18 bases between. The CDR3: CASSQYLSSSLETQYF. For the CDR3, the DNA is TGCGCCAGCAGCCAATATCTCTCTAGTTCTTTGGAGACCCAGTACTTC.

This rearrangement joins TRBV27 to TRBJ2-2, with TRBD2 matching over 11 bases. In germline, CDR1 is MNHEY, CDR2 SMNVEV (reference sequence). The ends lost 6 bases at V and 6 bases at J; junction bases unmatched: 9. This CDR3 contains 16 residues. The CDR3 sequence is CASRLWASGRSGELFF. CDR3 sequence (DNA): TGTGCCAGCAGACTCTGGGCTAGCGGGAGGTCCGGGGAGCTGTTTTTT.

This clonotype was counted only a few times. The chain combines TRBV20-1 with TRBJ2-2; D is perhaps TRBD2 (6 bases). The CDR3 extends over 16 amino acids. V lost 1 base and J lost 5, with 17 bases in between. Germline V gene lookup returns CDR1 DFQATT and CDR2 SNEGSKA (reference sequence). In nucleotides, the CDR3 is TGCAGTGCTAGAGCGGGGGATTTTGGTTTAACCGGGGAGCTGTTTTTT. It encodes CSARAGDFGLTGELFF.

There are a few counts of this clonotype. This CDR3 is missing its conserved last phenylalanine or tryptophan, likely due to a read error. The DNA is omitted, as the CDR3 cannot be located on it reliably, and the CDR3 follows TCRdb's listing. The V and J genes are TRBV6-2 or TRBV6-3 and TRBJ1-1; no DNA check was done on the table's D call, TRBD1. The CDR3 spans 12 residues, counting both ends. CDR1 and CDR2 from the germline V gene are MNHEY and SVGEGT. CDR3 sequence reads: CASSYSTGRQGI.

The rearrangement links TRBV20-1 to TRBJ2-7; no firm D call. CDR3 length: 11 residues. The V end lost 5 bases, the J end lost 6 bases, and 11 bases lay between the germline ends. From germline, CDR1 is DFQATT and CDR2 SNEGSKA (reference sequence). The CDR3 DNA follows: TGCAGTGCTCCCGCCGCCAGCGAGCAGTACTTC. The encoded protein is CSAPAASEQYF.

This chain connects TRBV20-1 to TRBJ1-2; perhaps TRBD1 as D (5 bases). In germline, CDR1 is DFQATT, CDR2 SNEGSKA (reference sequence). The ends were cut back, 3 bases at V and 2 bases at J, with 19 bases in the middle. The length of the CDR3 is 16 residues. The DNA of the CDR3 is TGCAGTGCTAGGAGTCCTCCGGGACCGCCAAACTATGGCTACACCTTC. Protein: CSARSPPGPPNYGYTF.

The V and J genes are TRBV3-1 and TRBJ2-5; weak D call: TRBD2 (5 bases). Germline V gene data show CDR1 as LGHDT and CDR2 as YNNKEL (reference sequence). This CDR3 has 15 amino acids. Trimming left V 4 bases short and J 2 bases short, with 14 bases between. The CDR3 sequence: CASSPNPRLQETQYF. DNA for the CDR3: TGTGCCAGCAGCCCTAATCCCCGACTACAAGAGACCCAGTACTTC.

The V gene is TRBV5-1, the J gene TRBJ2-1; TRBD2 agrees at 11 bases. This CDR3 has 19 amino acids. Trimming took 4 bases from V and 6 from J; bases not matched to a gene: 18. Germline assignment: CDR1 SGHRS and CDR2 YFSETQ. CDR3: CASSPAVVLAGDVGNEQFF. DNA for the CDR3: TGCGCCAGCAGCCCGGCGGTCGTACTAGCGGGAGATGTAGGCAATGAGCAGTTCTTC.

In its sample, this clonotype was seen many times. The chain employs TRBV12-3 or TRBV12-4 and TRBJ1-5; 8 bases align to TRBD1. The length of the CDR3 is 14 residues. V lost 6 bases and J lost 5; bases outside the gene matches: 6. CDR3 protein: CASRHTGGHQPQHF. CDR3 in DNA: TGTGCCAGCAGACACACAGGGGGGCATCAGCCCCAGCATTTT.

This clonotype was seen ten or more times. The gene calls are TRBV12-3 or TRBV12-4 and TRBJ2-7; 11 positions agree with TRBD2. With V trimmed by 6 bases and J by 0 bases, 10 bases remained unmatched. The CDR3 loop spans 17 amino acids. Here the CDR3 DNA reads TGTGCCAGCAGGCCCGGATTAGCGGGAGGGGGCTCCTACGAGCAGTACTTC. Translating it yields CASRPGLAGGGSYEQYF.

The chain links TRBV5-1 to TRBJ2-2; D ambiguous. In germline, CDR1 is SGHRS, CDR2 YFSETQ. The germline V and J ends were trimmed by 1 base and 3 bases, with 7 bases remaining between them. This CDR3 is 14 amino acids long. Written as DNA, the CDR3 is TGCGCCAGCAGCTTGAAGGGTGACACCGGGGAGCTGTTTTTT. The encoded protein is CASSLKGDTGELFF.